The 24 T cell receptor beta chains in this list originate from one sample, sequenced in a study of blood T cell repertoires in COVID-19. Assay used: immunoSEQ multiplex PCR; TCRdb lists only in-frame clones, some missing. The table shows a few hundred thousand clones, with 89% occurring only once. The sequencing input was PBMCs or T cells enriched from blood (not recorded which). The source is a woman in her forties or fifties who had been exposed to COVID-19.

The chain uses TRBV19 and TRBJ2-7; 9 positions match TRBD1. CDR3 length: 14 residues. CDR1 and CDR2 (germline): LNHDA, SQIVND (reference sequence). Unmatched junction bases numbered 2, after V lost 3 bases and J lost 2 bases. The CDR3 DNA follows: TGTGCCAGTAGTATTCGGGACAGGGCCTACGAGCAGTACTTC. Amino acids: CASSIRDRAYEQYF.

The J gene is TRBJ1-5, the V gene TRBV29-1; 10 nucleotides match TRBD1. After removal of 5 bases from V and 7 bases from J, the junction contained 8 bases not matched to a gene. Germline V gene data show CDR1 as SQVTM and CDR2 as ANQGSEA. The CDR3 sequence is 14 residues long. CDR3 in DNA: TGCAGCGTTACAACCGGGACAGGGGACCAGCCCCAGCATTTT. Amino acids: CSVTTGTGDQPQHF.

The CDR3 DNA is TGTGCCAGCAGCCAAAAAAGGGGGTCCGGGATCCCCCCCTGGGGCGAGCAGTACTTC. It translates to CASSQKRGSGIPPWGEQYF. The chain recombines TRBV3-1 (or the pseudogene TRBV3-2) with TRBJ2-7; D is possibly TRBD1 (6 bases). The ends were cut back, 2 bases at V and 6 bases at J, with 29 bases in the middle. From germline, CDR1 is LGHDT and CDR2 YNNKEL (reference sequence). CDR3 length: 19 residues.

This sequence joins TRBV7-2 and TRBJ2-3; TRBD1 matches 8 bases. Germline V gene lookup returns CDR1 SGHTA and CDR2 FQGNSA. The CDR3 sequence is 15 residues long. The J segment lost 2 bases and the V segment lost 5 bases, leaving 6 bases of the junction unmatched. This CDR3 is CASSARQGYTDTQYF. CDR3 DNA: TGTGCCAGCAGCGCGCGACAGGGGTACACAGATACGCAGTATTTT.

The chain couples TRBV5-4 to TRBJ2-7, with TRBD1 matching over 7 bases. Per germline, CDR1 SGHNT and CDR2 YYREEE (reference sequence). The CDR3 contains 14 residues. V lost 4 bases to trimming and J lost 2 bases; unmatched junction nucleotides: 6. In nucleotides, the CDR3 is TGTGCCAGCAGCCATAGACAGGGCCCCTACGAGCAGTACTTC. Protein product: CASSHRQGPYEQYF.

The table lists this clone with a count of one. J is TRBJ2-7 and V is TRBV5-1, with a tentative D call TRBD1 (6 bases). V lost 0 bases to trimming and J lost 4 bases, with 14 bases between them. The CDR3 is made up of 15 amino acids. Germline CDR1 is SGHRS and CDR2 is YFSETQ. CDR3 sequence: CASSLVGAPSYEQYF. In nucleotides, the CDR3 is TGCGCCAGCAGCTTGGTGGGGGCTCCTTCATACGAGCAGTACTTC. Based on the CDR3 plus reference TRBV5-1 and TRBJ2-7, the full variable domain is KAGVTQTPRYLIKTRGQQVTLSCSPISGHRSVSWYQQTPGQGLQFLFEYFSETQRNKGNFPGRFSGRQFSNSRSEMNVSTLELGDSALYLCASSLVGAPSYEQYFGPGTRLTVT.

The chain recombines TRBV19 with TRBJ2-7, with D possibly TRBD1 on 6 matching bases. Germline loops: CDR1 LNHDA, CDR2 SQIVND (reference sequence). V was shortened by 3 bases and J by 4 bases, with 10 bases between the two germline ends. This CDR3 is 13 amino acids long. This CDR3 is CASSMNRAYEQYF. In nucleotides, the CDR3 is TGTGCCAGTAGTATGAACAGGGCGTACGAGCAGTACTTC.

A note on this clone: Other DNA sequences of this sample code for an identical CDR3. The chain carries TRBV3-1 (or the pseudogene TRBV3-2) and TRBJ2-7, with D unresolved. V was shortened by 1 base and J by 5 bases, with 3 bases between the two germline ends. The CDR3 runs 11 residues. Germline loops: CDR1 LGHDT, CDR2 YNNKEL (reference sequence). CDR3 sequence: CASSQVNEQYF. CDR3 DNA sequence: TGTGCCAGCAGCCAAGTAAACGAGCAGTACTTC.

For this clone: This CDR3 is also generated by other DNA sequences in the sample. The J gene is TRBJ2-7, the V gene TRBV5-1; 10 nucleotides line up with TRBD1. This CDR3 comprises 14 residues. Trimming at V came to 3 bases and at J to 2 bases, leaving 2 bases not matched to a gene. Germline V CDR1 and CDR2: SGHRS, YFSETQ. CDR3 region: CASSWGQGPYEQYF. In DNA form, the CDR3 reads TGCGCCAGCAGCTGGGGACAGGGGCCCTACGAGCAGTACTTC. Full variable domain (missing parts from reference TRBV5-1 and TRBJ2-7): KAGVTQTPRYLIKTRGQQVTLSCSPISGHRSVSWYQQTPGQGLQFLFEYFSETQRNKGNFPGRFSGRQFSNSRSEMNVSTLELGDSALYLCASSWGQGPYEQYFGPGTRLTVT.

The chain links TRBV28 to TRBJ1-1, with D tentatively TRBD1 (5 bases). V lost 2 bases and J 5 bases, leaving 12 bases between the germline ends. This CDR3 contains 14 residues. Germline lookup yields CDR1 MDHEN and CDR2 SYDVKM. CDR3 region: CASSLRGGRTEAFF. DNA of the CDR3: TGTGCCAGCAGTTTAAGGGGTGGTAGGACTGAAGCTTTCTTT. Full variable domain (outside the CDR3, taken from reference TRBV28 and TRBJ1-1): DVKVTQSSRYLVKRTGEKVFLECVQDMDHENMFWYRQDPGLGLRLIYFSYDVKMKEKGDIPEGYSVSREKKERFSLILESASTNQTSMYLCASSLRGGRTEAFFGQGTRLTVV.

The chain couples TRBV27 to TRBJ2-7; TRBD1 aligns across 9 bases. CDR1 is MNHEY and CDR2 is SMNVEV in the germline V gene (reference sequence). This CDR3 is 17 amino acids long. With 5 bases clipped from V and 3 bases from J, the junction kept 14 bases outside the gene matches. Written as DNA, the CDR3 is TGTGCCAGCAGTCCTAGGGGCGGGACAGGGATGATCTACGAGCAGTACTTC. The encoded protein is CASSPRGGTGMIYEQYF.

V usage is TRBV30 and J usage is TRBJ1-2; TRBD1 matches 12 bases. V lost 5 bases, J lost 4 bases, and 2 bases stayed unmatched. CDR1 is GTSNPN and CDR2 is SVGIG in the germline V gene (reference sequence). The CDR3 extends over 13 amino acids. The CDR3 nucleotides are TGTGCCTGGGGGACAGGGGGCGGCTATGGCTACACCTTC. Translating gives CAWGTGGGYGYTF.

DNA of the CDR3: TGTGCCAGCAGTTACTCGCCCGACGGCGGTCAGCCCCAGCATTTT. Translated, it gives CASSYSPDGGQPQHF. V usage is TRBV6-5 and J usage is TRBJ1-5; D unclear. The CDR3 has 15 residues. Germline V gene data show CDR1 as MNHEY and CDR2 as SVGAGI. The V end was cut by 0 bases, the J end by 6 bases, with 12 bases between.

This clone was picked up one time. The V gene is TRBV10-3, the J gene TRBJ1-2, with 8 positions matching TRBD1. The CDR3 has 16 amino acids. V shed 6 bases and J 7 bases; nucleotides not matched to a gene: 16. Germline assignment: CDR1 ENHRY and CDR2 SYGVKD. CDR3 nucleotides: TGTGCCATCAGCTTACAGGGGGGGGCTTCATCAAGTGGCTACACCTTC. Translated: CAISLQGGASSSGYTF.

The chain employs TRBV19 and TRBJ1-2, with 7 bases identical to TRBD1. The CDR3 has 15 residues. J gave up 0 bases and V 5 bases, and 6 bases lay outside the gene matches. The germline gives CDR1 LNHDA, CDR2 SQIVND (reference sequence). This chain's CDR3 is CASSFYQGANYGYTF. As DNA, the CDR3 is TGTGCCAGTAGTTTCTACCAGGGGGCTAACTATGGCTACACCTTC.

At least ten counts were recorded for this clone. The genes are TRBV10-3 and TRBJ1-1, with TRBD1 identical over 8 bases. This CDR3 is built from 14 residues. Trimming cost V 7 bases and J 3 bases; bases outside gene matches: 7. The germline CDR1 and CDR2 sequences are ENHRY and SYGVKD. The CDR3 DNA is TGTGCCATCACCACGACAGGGGCGGACACTGAAGCTTTCTTT. Its protein is CAITTTGADTEAFF.

The V gene is TRBV6-5, the J gene TRBJ1-2, with TRBD1 identical over 9 bases. J lost 7 bases, V lost 10 bases, and 7 bases had no gene match. Germline V CDR1 and CDR2: MNHEY, SVGAGI. This CDR3 comprises 12 residues. CDR3 in amino acids: CATKTTGGGYTF. In nucleotides, the CDR3 is TGTGCCACCAAAACGACAGGGGGTGGCTACACCTTC.

This clone was counted a single time. The V and J genes are TRBV10-3 and TRBJ1-3; 9 nucleotides match TRBD1. CDR1 ENHRY and CDR2 SYGVKD come from the germline V gene. The junction had 3 bases not matched to a gene; V was cut back by 0 bases and J by 3 bases. This CDR3 is built from 16 residues. The CDR3 DNA follows: TGTGCCATCAGTGAGTCGAGGACAGGGGTTGGAAACACCATATATTTT. It specifies CAISESRTGVGNTIYF.

The table lists this clone with a count of one. As DNA, the CDR3 is TGTGCCAGCAGCCAAGGACTAGCGGGGGTATCCTACGAGCAGTACTTC. Translation: CASSQGLAGVSYEQYF. The chain couples TRBV3-1 (or the pseudogene TRBV3-2) to TRBJ2-7; the match to TRBD2 covers 12 bases. Germline trimming cut 1 base from V and 1 base from J; bases unmatched to any gene: 2. Germline-derived CDR1 and CDR2 are LGHDT and YNNKEL (reference sequence). The CDR3 loop spans 16 amino acids.

The CDR3 nucleotides are TGTGCCAGCAGTTTGACTAACTACAATGAGCAGTTCTTC. Residues: CASSLTNYNEQFF. The rearrangement uses TRBV27 and TRBJ2-1, with D possibly being TRBD2 (5 bases). The V end was cut by 3 bases, the J end by 3 bases, with 6 bases between. The CDR3 consists of 13 residues. CDR1 is MNHEY, CDR2 SMNVEV, per germline (reference sequence).

This chain uses TRBV6-5 with TRBJ1-6; possible D gene TRBD1, 5 bases. Germline V gene sequence: CDR1 MNHEY, CDR2 SVGAGI. Trimming removed 6 bases from V and 0 bases from J, with 9 bases in between. CDR3 length: 15 residues. Here the CDR3 reads CASSLDSSYNSPLHF. The CDR3 DNA reads as TGTGCCAGCAGCTTAGACAGCTCCTATAATTCACCCCTCCACTTT.

CDR3 sequence (DNA): TGCGCCAGCAGCTTAACCTGGGGGGTCGGTCGGGAGACCCAGTACTTC. Translation: CASSLTWGVGRETQYF. This chain joins TRBV4-1 and TRBJ2-5, with D possibly being TRBD2 (6 bases). The V end lost 5 bases, the J end lost 5 bases, and 21 bases lay between the germline ends. This CDR3 spans 16 amino acids. Germline assignment: CDR1 MGHRA and CDR2 YSYEKL.

The chain recombines TRBV5-1 with TRBJ1-1; D ambiguous. Germline CDR1 reads SGHRS; CDR2 reads YFSETQ. The V and J ends lost 2 bases and 4 bases respectively, with 9 bases between them. The CDR3 totals 13 residues. In nucleotides, the CDR3 is TGCGCCAGCAGCTTCTCGGCGGGCACTGAAGCTTTCTTT. Its translation: CASSFSAGTEAFF.

This rearrangement joins TRBV11-2 to TRBJ1-5; possibly TRBD1 for D (5 bases). V was clipped by 0 bases and J by 7 bases, with 10 bases between them. The CDR3 totals 14 residues. Germline V gene lookup returns CDR1 SGHAT and CDR2 FQNNGV. This CDR3 reads CASSLDPGGQPQHF. In DNA form, the CDR3 reads TGTGCCAGCAGCTTAGATCCGGGGGGGCAGCCCCAGCATTTT.